This record concerns one T cell receptor beta chain sequence. Its antigen is as yet unknown. This specimen comes from a study of OX40 agonist ivuxolimab in advanced cancers. Study context: Prior checkpoint blockade (anti-PD-1, anti-PD-L1 or anti-CTLA-4) was permitted; over 30% had it. Study-wide points: Expanded clones belonging to CD8+ T cells outnumbered, on average, those of CD4+. Certain nonresponders likewise exhibited a low normalized T-cell clonal expansion. Antigen specificity remained undetermined for the expanded peripheral T cells.

Assay used: immunoSEQ multiplex PCR; TCRdb lists only in-frame clones, some missing. The sample gives roughly 76,000 clones, around nine tenths of which show up once; around 2.5% is in the top ten. Per the germline V gene, CDR1 is MDHEN and CDR2 is SYDVKM. The CDR3 contains 17 residues. V was trimmed by 7 bases and J by 2 bases, leaving 23 bases between them. The sequence came from an adult with an advanced solid tumor such as melanoma, head and neck, liver or kidney cancer. The rearrangement joins TRBV28 to TRBJ1-2; D ambiguous. The specimen was CD4+ or CD8+ T cells sorted from blood, collected in a trial of the OX40 agonist ivuxolimab. The CDR3 here is CASIPLSGLSKNYGYTF. Written as DNA, the CDR3 is TGTGCCAGCATCCCCCTATCTGGGCTGTCCAAGAACTATGGCTACACCTTC.